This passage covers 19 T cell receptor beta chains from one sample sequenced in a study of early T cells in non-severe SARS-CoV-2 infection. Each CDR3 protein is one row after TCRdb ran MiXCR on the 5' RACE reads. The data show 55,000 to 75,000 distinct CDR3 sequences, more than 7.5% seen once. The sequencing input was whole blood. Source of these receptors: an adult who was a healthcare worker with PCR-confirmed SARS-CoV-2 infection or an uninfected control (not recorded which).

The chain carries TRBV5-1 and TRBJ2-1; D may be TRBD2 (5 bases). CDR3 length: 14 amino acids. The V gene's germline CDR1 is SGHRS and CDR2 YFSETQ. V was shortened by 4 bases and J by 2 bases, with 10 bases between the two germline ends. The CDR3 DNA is TGCGCCAGCAGCCCGATGAGGGCCTACAATGAGCAGTTCTTC. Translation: CASSPMRAYNEQFF.

CDR3 sequence reads: CASSINWPNMNQPQHF. CDR3 bases: TGTGCCAGTAGTATAAATTGGCCTAATATGAATCAGCCCCAGCATTTT. V gene TRBV19 combines with J gene TRBJ1-5; D unresolved. V was shortened by 2 bases and J by 4 bases, with 15 bases between the two germline ends. Per the germline V gene, CDR1 is LNHDA and CDR2 is SQIVND (reference sequence). This CDR3 is built from 16 residues.

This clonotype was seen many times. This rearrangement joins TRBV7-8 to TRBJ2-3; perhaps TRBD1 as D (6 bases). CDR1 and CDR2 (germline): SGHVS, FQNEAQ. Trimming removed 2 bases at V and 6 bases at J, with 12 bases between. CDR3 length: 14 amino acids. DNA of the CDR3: TGTGCCAGCAGCTTACCAGGGGTCCCGGATACGCAGTATTTT. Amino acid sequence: CASSLPGVPDTQYF.

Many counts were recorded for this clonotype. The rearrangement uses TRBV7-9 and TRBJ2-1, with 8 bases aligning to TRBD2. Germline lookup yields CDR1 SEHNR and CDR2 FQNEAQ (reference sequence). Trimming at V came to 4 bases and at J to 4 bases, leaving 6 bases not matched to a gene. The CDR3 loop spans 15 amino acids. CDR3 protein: CASSWIAGTYNEQFF. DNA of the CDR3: TGTGCCAGCAGCTGGATAGCGGGGACTTACAATGAGCAGTTCTTC.

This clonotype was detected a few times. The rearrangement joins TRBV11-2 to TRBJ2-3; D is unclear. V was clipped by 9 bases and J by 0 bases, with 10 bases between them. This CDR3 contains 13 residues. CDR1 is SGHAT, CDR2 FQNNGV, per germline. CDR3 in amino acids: CASEWASTDTQYF. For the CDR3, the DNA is TGTGCCAGTGAATGGGCCAGCACAGATACGCAGTATTTT.

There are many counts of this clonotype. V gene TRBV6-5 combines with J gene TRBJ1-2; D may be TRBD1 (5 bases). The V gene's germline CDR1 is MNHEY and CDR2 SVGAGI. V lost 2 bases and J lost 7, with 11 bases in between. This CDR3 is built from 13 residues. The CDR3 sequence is CASSYEAGSGYTF. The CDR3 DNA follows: TGTGCCAGCAGTTACGAGGCAGGGTCTGGCTACACCTTC.

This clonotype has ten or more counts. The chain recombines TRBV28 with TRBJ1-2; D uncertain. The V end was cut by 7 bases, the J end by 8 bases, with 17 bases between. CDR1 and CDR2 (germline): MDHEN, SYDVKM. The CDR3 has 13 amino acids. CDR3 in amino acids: CASTLVGRLGYTF. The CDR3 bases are TGTGCCAGCACCCTAGTCGGGCGCTTGGGCTACACCTTC.

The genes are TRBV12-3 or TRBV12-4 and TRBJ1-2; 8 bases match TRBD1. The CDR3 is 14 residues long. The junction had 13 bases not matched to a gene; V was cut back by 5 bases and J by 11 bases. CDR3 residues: CASSPRTGSMRYTF. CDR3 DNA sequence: TGTGCCAGCAGTCCACGGACAGGGTCGATGCGGTACACCTTC.

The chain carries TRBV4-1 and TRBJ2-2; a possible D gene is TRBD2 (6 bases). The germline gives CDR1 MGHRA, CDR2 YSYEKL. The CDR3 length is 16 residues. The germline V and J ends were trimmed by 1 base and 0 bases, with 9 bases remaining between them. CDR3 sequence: CASSQADYANTGELFF. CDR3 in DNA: TGCGCCAGCAGCCAAGCGGACTACGCGAACACCGGGGAGCTGTTTTTT.

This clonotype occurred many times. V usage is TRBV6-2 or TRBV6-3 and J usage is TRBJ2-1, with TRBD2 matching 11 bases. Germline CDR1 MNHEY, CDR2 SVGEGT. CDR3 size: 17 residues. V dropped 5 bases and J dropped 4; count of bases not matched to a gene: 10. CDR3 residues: CASSDLTSGDIYNEQFF. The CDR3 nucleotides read TGTGCCAGCAGTGACCTGACTAGCGGGGACATATACAATGAGCAGTTCTTC.

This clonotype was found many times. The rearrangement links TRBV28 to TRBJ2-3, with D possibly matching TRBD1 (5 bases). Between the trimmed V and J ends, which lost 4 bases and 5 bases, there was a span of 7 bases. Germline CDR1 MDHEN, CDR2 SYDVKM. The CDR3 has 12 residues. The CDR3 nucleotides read TGTGCCAGCAGTTCAGGGTTAGATACGCAGTATTTT. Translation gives CASSSGLDTQYF.

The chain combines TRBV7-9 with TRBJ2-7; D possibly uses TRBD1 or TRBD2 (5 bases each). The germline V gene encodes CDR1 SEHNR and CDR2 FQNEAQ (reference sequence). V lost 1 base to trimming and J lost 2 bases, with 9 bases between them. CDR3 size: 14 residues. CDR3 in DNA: TGTGCCAGCAGCTTAGGGGACGGCCCCTACGAGCAGTACTTC. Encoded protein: CASSLGDGPYEQYF.

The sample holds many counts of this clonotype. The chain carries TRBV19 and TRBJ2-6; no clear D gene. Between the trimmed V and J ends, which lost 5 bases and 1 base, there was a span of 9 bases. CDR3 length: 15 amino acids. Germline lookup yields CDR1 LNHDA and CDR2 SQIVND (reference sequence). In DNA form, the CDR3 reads TGTGCCAGTAGTCCCCCACGGTCTGGGGCCAACGTCCTGACTTTC. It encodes CASSPPRSGANVLTF.

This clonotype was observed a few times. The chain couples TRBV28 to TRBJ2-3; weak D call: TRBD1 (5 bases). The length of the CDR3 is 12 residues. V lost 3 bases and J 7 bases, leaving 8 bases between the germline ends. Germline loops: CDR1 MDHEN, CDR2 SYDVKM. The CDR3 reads CASSFREYTQYF. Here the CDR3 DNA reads TGTGCCAGCAGTTTCAGGGAATATACGCAGTATTTT.

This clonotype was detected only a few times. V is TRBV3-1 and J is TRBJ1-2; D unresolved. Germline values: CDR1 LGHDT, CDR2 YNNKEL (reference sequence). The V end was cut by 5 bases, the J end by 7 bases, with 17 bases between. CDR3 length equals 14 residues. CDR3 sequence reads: CASSVRYPGGGYTF. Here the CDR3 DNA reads TGTGCCAGCAGCGTCCGGTACCCGGGTGGTGGCTACACCTTC.

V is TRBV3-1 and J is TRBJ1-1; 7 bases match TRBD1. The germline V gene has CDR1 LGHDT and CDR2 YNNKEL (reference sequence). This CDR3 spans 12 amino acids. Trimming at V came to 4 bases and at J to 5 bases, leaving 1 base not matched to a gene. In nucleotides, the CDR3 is TGTGCCAGCAGCCGGACAGGAACTGAAGCTTTCTTT. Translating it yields CASSRTGTEAFF.

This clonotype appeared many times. The CDR3 loop is CASRDGTGNFGTEAFF. For the CDR3, the DNA is TGTGCCAGCAGGGATGGGACAGGGAATTTTGGGACTGAAGCTTTCTTT. The chain has TRBV27 and TRBJ1-1; 9 bases match TRBD1. After removal of 6 bases from V and 5 bases from J, the junction contained 13 bases not matched to a gene. Germline V gene data show CDR1 as MNHEY and CDR2 as SMNVEV (reference sequence). The CDR3 length is 16 residues.

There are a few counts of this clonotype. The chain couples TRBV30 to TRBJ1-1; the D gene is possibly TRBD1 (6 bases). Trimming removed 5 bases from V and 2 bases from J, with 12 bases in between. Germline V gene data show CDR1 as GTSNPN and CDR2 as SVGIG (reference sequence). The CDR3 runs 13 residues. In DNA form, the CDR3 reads TGTGCCTGGCGGACAGACCTCAACACTGAAGCTTTCTTT. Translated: CAWRTDLNTEAFF. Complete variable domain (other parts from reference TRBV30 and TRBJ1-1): SQTIHQWPATLVQPVGSPLSLECTVEGTSNPNLYWYRQAAGRGLQLLFYSVGIGQISSEVPQNLSASRPQDRQFILSSKKLLLSDSGFYLCAWRTDLNTEAFFGQGTRLTVV.

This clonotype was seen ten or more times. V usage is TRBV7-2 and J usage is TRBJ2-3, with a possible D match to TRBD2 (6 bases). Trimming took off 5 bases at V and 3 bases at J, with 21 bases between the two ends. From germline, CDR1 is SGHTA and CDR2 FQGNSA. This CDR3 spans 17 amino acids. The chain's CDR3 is CASSPHGGAFGTDTQYF. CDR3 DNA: TGTGCCAGCAGCCCCCACGGGGGAGCCTTCGGGACAGATACGCAGTATTTT.